This T cell receptor beta chain derives from a study of early T cells in non-severe SARS-CoV-2 infection. Study as a whole: Whole-blood bulk RNA, unsorted, was sequenced, and chains were unpaired. Study-wide results and limits: Matches to VDJdb favored anti-spike CD8 responses and missed private and CD4 specificities.

There are 13 residues in the CDR3. Germline V gene sequence: CDR1 SNHLY, CDR2 FYNNEI. The ends lost 6 bases at V and 2 bases at J; junction bases unmatched: 3. With regard to this clonotype: Its antigen is still unknown.

Individual cDNA molecules were tagged with unique molecular identifiers. TCRdb passed the 5' RACE reads through MiXCR, listing each CDR3 protein once. The sample carries approximately 65,000 distinct CDR3 sequences, approximately 12% recorded once. Sequenced: whole blood. The sequence derives from an adult who was a healthcare worker with PCR-confirmed SARS-CoV-2 infection or an uninfected control (not recorded which). The rearrangement joins TRBV2 to TRBJ2-7, with 8 bases fitting TRBD1. CDR3 amino acids: CASRRTGPYEQYF. CDR3 DNA sequence: TGTGCCAGCAGGAGGACAGGGCCCTACGAGCAGTACTTC.